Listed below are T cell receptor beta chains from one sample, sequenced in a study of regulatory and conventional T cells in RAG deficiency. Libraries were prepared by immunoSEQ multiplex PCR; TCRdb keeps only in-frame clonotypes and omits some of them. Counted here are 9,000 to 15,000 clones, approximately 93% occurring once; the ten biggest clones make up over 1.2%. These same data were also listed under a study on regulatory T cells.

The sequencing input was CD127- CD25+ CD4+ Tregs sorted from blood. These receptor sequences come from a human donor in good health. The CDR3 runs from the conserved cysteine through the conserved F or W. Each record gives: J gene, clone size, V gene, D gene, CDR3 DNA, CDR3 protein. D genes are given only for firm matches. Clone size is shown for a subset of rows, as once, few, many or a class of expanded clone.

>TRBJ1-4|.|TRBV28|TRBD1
TGTGCCAGCAGGACAGGGGTTTATGAAAAACTGTTTTTT
CASRTGVYEKLFF
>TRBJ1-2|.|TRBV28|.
TGTGCCAGCAGCCCCCGGGGTCGGAATTCCCTATATGGCTACACCTTC
CASSPRGRNSLYGYTF
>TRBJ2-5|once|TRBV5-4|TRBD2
TGTGCCAGCAGCGAACCCCGACTAGCGGGGGTGGGGGAGACCCAGTACTTC
CASSEPRLAGVGETQYF
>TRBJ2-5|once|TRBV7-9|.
TGTGCCAGCAGCTTACAAAAGACCCAGTACTTC
CASSLQKTQYF
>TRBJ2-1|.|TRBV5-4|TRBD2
TGTGCCAGCAGCCGCCTAGCGGGGGCGGGGAATGAGCAGTTCTTC
CASSRLAGAGNEQFF
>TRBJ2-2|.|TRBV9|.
TGTGCCAGCAGCGTTTATCGGACCGGGGAGCTGTTTTTT
CASSVYRTGELFF
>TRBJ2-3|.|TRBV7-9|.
TGTGCCAGCAGCTTAGTTCCTGCTAGGACAGATACGCAGTATTTT
CASSLVPARTDTQYF
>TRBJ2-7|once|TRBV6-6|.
TGTGCCAGCAGCTCCCCCGAGACAGCCTCCTACGAGCAGTACTTC
CASSSPETASYEQYF
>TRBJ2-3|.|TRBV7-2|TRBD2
TGTGCCAGCAGCTTAGAGGGCGGGGGGGCTAGGAATACGCAGTATTTT
CASSLEGGGARNTQYF
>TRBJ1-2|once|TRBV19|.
TGTGCCAGTAGTATAGTGAGAAGGGGAACTAATGGCTACACCTTC
CASSIVRRGTNGYTF
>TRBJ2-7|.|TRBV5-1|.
TGCGCCAGCAGCTTGCAGGGATACTCCTACGAGCAGTACTTC
CASSLQGYSYEQYF
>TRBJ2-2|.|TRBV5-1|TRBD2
TGCGCCAGCAGCGGCGGCCGAGGGACTAGCGGGGCCTCGAACACCGGGGAGCTGTTTTTT
CASSGGRGTSGASNTGELFF